This T cell receptor beta chain was identified in a study of beta chain features in type 1 diabetes. Study observations and caveats: The study found moderately but significantly shorter TCRB CDR3s in all four CD4+ subsets of Type 1 diabetes patients. Any HLA effect on TCRB rearrangement was left unresolved by small sub-analyses.

A remark on this clone: Its antigen remains unidentified.

V dropped 2 bases and J dropped 8 bases, with 16 bases sitting between them. This CDR3 has 14 amino acids. From germline, CDR1 is SQVTM and CDR2 ANQGSEA. The entirety of the isolated RNA underwent reverse transcription, so expressed TCRB transcripts were sequenced. Data came from immunoSEQ multiplex PCR; TCRdb stores just in-frame clones and leaves some out. The sample lists 240,000 or so clones, around 68% occurring once. V usage is TRBV29-1 and J usage is TRBJ2-1; perhaps TRBD2 as D (6 bases). Sequencing was done on a sample of naive CD4+ T cells from blood. This TCR derives from a man aged 25 to 45 in good health. This CDR3 reads CSVEPGLWIDEQFF. CDR3 sequence (DNA): TGCAGCGTTGAACCGGGACTTTGGATCGATGAGCAGTTCTTC.